The 9 T cell receptor beta chains below all came from one sample that was sequenced in a study of response to subunit inactivated influenza vaccine. Using its own MiXCR run on the RT-PCR reads, TCRdb lists one record per CDR3 protein. The sample consists of 500,000 to 600,000 distinct CDR3 sequences, around 15% of them appearing once. This material consisted of PBMCs from blood, taken about 13 days after vaccination. Receptor source: a man between 50 and 59 years old who received an inactivated influenza vaccine.

The chain is built from TRBV28 and TRBJ2-1, with 10 bases that match TRBD2. The trim removed 2 bases at V and 2 bases at J, leaving 9 bases unmatched. Germline loops: CDR1 MDHEN, CDR2 SYDVKM. The CDR3 is 18 amino acids. CDR3 sequence reads: CASSLSGRAPGAYNEQFF. The CDR3, as DNA: TGTGCCAGCAGTTTAAGCGGGAGGGCCCCGGGCGCCTACAATGAGCAGTTCTTC.

Concerning this clonotype itself: The junction differs from germline at one of its ends, possibly a read error. The V and J genes are TRBV5-5 and TRBJ2-6, with TRBD1 as a possible D gene (5 bases). CDR1 SGHKS and CDR2 YYEKEE come from the germline V gene (reference sequence). The CDR3 sequence is 17 residues long. CDR3 residues: CASSPPGHSSGANVLIF. CDR3 sequence (DNA): TGTGCCAGCAGCCCTCCAGGCCATAGCTCTGGGGCCAACGTCCTGATTTTC.

In its sample, this clonotype was seen a few times. J is TRBJ1-2 and V is TRBV7-2; no clear D gene. Germline V gene lookup returns CDR1 SGHTA and CDR2 FQGNSA. CDR3 length: 12 residues. The germline V and J ends were trimmed by 3 bases and 6 bases, with 8 bases remaining between them. The CDR3 DNA sequence: TGTGCCAGCAGCTTCGGACGGGATGGCTACACCTTC. This codes for CASSFGRDGYTF.

This clonotype turned up a few times. The chain combines TRBV7-6 with TRBJ1-2, with TRBD1 as a possible D gene (6 bases). The V gene lost 1 base and the J gene lost 2 bases, with 11 bases spanning the gap. The CDR3 runs 15 residues. CDR1 is SGHVS, CDR2 FNYEAQ, per germline. The CDR3 loop reads CASSLGTDANYGYTF. The CDR3 DNA is TGTGCCAGCAGCTTAGGGACAGACGCAAACTATGGCTACACCTTC.

This clonotype came up a few times. The chain combines TRBV12-3 or TRBV12-4 with TRBJ1-2; 8 positions agree with TRBD1. J was trimmed by 4 bases and V by 5 bases; bases with no gene match: 6. The CDR3 has 14 amino acids. The CDR3 DNA is TGTGCCAGCAGTCTACGACAGGGGAGCTATGGCTACACCTTC. Its translation: CASSLRQGSYGYTF.

The gene calls are TRBV7-2 and TRBJ2-7; no clear D gene. V was shortened by 7 bases and J by 2 bases, with 15 bases between the two germline ends. Germline-derived CDR1 and CDR2 are SGHTA and FQGNSA. The CDR3 has 14 residues. This CDR3 is CASTTRTLPYEQYF. The DNA of the CDR3 is TGTGCCAGCACCACAAGAACCCTTCCCTACGAGCAGTACTTC.

This clonotype was seen a handful of times. The chain joins TRBV2 to TRBJ2-7; D remains unclear. Germline CDR1 and CDR2: SNHLY and FYNNEI. The CDR3 contains 9 residues. V lost 6 bases, J lost 10 bases, and 7 bases lay in between. CDR3 region: CASRDGQYF. CDR3 DNA: TGTGCCAGCAGGGACGGCCAGTACTTC.

This clonotype was detected many times. This chain joins TRBV4-3 and TRBJ2-5; a possible D gene is TRBD2 (5 bases). V lost 4 bases and J 7 bases, leaving 13 bases between the germline ends. CDR3 length equals 13 residues. Per germline, CDR1 LGHNA and CDR2 YSLEER. The DNA for the CDR3 is TGCGCCAGCAGCCCCCAAGAGGGTGGGACCCAGTACTTC. Residues: CASSPQEGGTQYF.

The rearrangement uses TRBV19 and TRBJ2-1; 7 bases map to TRBD2. CDR1 LNHDA and CDR2 SQIVND come from the germline V gene (reference sequence). The V gene end was trimmed by 5 bases and the J gene end by 8 bases; junction bases not matched to a gene: 9. The CDR3 contains 14 residues. CDR3 sequence reads: CASSLGLVVDEQFF. The CDR3 DNA follows: TGTGCCAGTAGTCTAGGACTAGTGGTGGATGAGCAGTTCTTC. The full variable domain, with the rest looked up from reference TRBV19 and TRBJ2-1, is DGGITQSPKYLFRKEGQNVTLSCEQNLNHDAMYWYRQDPGQGLRLIYYSQIVNDFQKGDIAEGYSVSREKKESFPLTVTSAQKNPTAFYLCASSLGLVVDEQFFGPGTRLTVL.